This T cell receptor (beta chain) is from a study of T cell responses to AZD1222 COVID-19 vaccine. In germline, CDR1 is LGHNA, CDR2 YNFKEQ. V was pared by 4 bases and J by 6 bases, with 2 bases of the junction left unmatched. The CDR3 is 13 amino acids. Only in-frame clones appear in the TCRdb table, and some are missing; sequencing was by immunoSEQ multiplex PCR. The table records approximately 90,000 clones, over 85% of them present only once. The sample here was peripheral blood, taken on day 0 of AZD1222 vaccination. The sequence was obtained from an adult in good health. The rearrangement uses TRBV4-2 and TRBJ1-2; 10 positions match TRBD1. The CDR3 protein is CASSRDRGHGYTF. The CDR3 nucleotides are TGTGCCAGCAGCCGGGACAGGGGCCATGGCTACACCTTC.